This is a list of T cell receptor beta chains from one sample in a study of blood T cell repertoires in COVID-19. Sequencing was performed with immunoSEQ multiplex PCR; in TCRdb, only in-frame clones are kept and a portion is missing. The sample consists of a few hundred thousand clones, about 89% of them appearing once. The source material was peripheral blood. These receptors all stem from a man between 18 and 29 years old who had recovered from COVID-19. Each CDR3 is given with its conserved first and last residue. A D gene is named only where the DNA matches it firmly. Clone size is stated in some rows and not others, as once, few, many or a class when expanded.

.	.	TRBJ2-3	TRBV10-3	CAISDGTDTQYF	TGTGCCATCAGTGACGGCACAGATACGCAGTATTTT
TRBD2	.	TRBJ2-3	TRBV4-3	CASSQVGAGYQSDTQYF	TGCGCCAGCAGCCAAGTGGGAGCGGGGTATCAATCAGATACGCAGTATTTT
TRBD1	.	TRBJ2-7	TRBV11-2	CASSRQGIEQYF	TGTGCCAGCAGCAGACAGGGAATCGAGCAGTACTTC
.	.	TRBJ2-1	TRBV18	CASSPDRTFYNEQFF	TGTGCCAGCTCACCAGACAGGACCTTCTACAATGAGCAGTTCTTC
TRBD2	.	TRBJ2-1	TRBV27	CASSTWTSGSVNEQFF	TGTGCCAGCAGTACCTGGACTAGCGGGAGTGTGAATGAGCAGTTCTTC
TRBD1	.	TRBJ1-2	TRBV15	CATSREADRTNYGYTF	TGTGCCACCAGCAGAGAGGCGGACAGGACGAACTATGGCTACACCTTC
.	once	TRBJ2-7	TRBV19	CASSIDLTASYEQYF	TGTGCCAGTAGTATAGATCTTACAGCCTCCTACGAGCAGTACTTC
.	.	TRBJ1-1	TRBV30	CAWSVGGNTEAFF	TGTGCCTGGAGTGTAGGGGGGAACACTGAAGCTTTCTTT
TRBD1	few	TRBJ2-7	TRBV7-9	CASGQGHF	TGTGCCAGTGGACAGGGCCACTTC
TRBD1	.	TRBJ1-5	TRBV6-4	CASSHTGGSNQPQHF	TGTGCCAGCAGTCATACAGGGGGATCCAATCAGCCCCAGCATTTT
TRBD1	.	TRBJ2-2	TRBV6-5	CASPGQGWGGELFF	TGTGCCAGTCCGGGACAGGGATGGGGCGGGGAGCTGTTTTTT
.	.	TRBJ1-2	TRBV12-3/TRBV12-4	CASSAGRGYTF	TGTGCCAGCAGTGCAGGGCGAGGCTACACCTTC
.	.	TRBJ2-5	TRBV11-2	CASSLASGWVQETQYF	TGTGCCAGCAGCTTAGCCAGCGGGTGGGTCCAAGAGACCCAGTACTTC
.	.	TRBJ1-4	TRBV5-6	CASSSLRQAEKLFF	TGTGCCAGCAGCTCTTTACGACAAGCTGAAAAACTGTTTTTT
.	.	TRBJ2-7	TRBV6-2/TRBV6-3	CASSPGSFEQYF	TGTGCCAGCAGCCCCGGGAGCTTCGAGCAGTACTTC
.	.	TRBJ1-2	TRBV7-8	CASSLEDSDDYGYTF	TGTGCCAGCAGCTTAGAGGACAGCGACGACTATGGCTACACCTTC
TRBD1	.	TRBJ2-5	TRBV12-3/TRBV12-4	CASSGQAPETQYF	TGTGCCAGCAGCGGACAGGCGCCAGAGACCCAGTACTTC
TRBD1	few	TRBJ1-1	TRBV30	CAWSHGDRVSFF	TGTGCCTGGAGCCACGGGGACAGGGTCTCCTTCTTT
TRBD1	.	TRBJ1-4	TRBV11-2	CASSPDRGRLFF	TGTGCCAGCAGCCCGGACAGGGGTCGACTGTTTTTT
.	.	TRBJ2-1	TRBV27	CASSLSGPGGSEQFF	TGTGCCAGCAGTTTATCGGGGCCAGGGGGGAGTGAGCAGTTCTTC
.	.	TRBJ1-3	TRBV4-1	CASSQDRLPGGGNTIYF	TGCGCCAGCAGCCAAGATCGGCTACCCGGCGGTGGAAACACCATATATTTT
TRBD2	.	TRBJ2-7	TRBV15	CATSGDSGRAHEQYF	TGTGCCACCAGCGGGGATAGCGGGAGGGCACACGAGCAGTACTTC
TRBD1	.	TRBJ2-7	TRBV6-6	CASSYTGTAISEQYF	TGTGCCAGCAGTTACACCGGGACAGCCATCTCCGAGCAGTACTTC
.	.	TRBJ1-2	TRBV20-1	CSAYQGGGYTF	TGCAGTGCTTATCAAGGAGGCGGCTACACCTTC
.	.	TRBJ1-2	TRBV3-1/TRBV3-2	CASSQVTGKDGYTF	TGTGCCAGCAGCCAAGTCACAGGGAAGGATGGCTACACCTTC
.	.	TRBJ2-7	TRBV2	CASRYFDEQYF	TGTGCCAGCAGGTACTTCGACGAGCAGTACTTC
TRBD2	once	TRBJ2-7	TRBV5-1	CASSLSGEHEQYF	TGCGCCAGCAGCCTAAGCGGGGAACACGAGCAGTACTTC
TRBD1	once	TRBJ2-7	TRBV5-5	CASSPGTASYEQYF	TGTGCCAGCAGCCCCGGGACAGCTTCCTACGAGCAGTACTTC
.	few	TRBJ1-2	TRBV27	CASGGDTNYGYTF	TGTGCCAGCGGTGGCGACACTAACTATGGCTACACCTTC
.	.	TRBJ1-2	TRBV5-8	CASSSYRQAFYGYTF	TGTGCCAGCAGCTCCTATCGACAGGCATTCTATGGCTACACCTTC
TRBD1	.	TRBJ2-3	TRBV6-5	CASSYGDRKYF	TGTGCCAGCAGTTATGGGGACAGAAAGTATTTT
TRBD2	few	TRBJ2-1	TRBV18	CASSPPRTSGGSYNEQFF	TGTGCCAGCTCACCGCCCAGGACTAGCGGGGGGTCCTACAATGAGCAGTTCTTC
.	.	TRBJ1-1	TRBV27	CASSSLPRNTEAFF	TGTGCCAGCAGTTCCCTTCCGCGGAACACTGAAGCTTTCTTT
TRBD2	.	TRBJ2-1	TRBV5-5	CASRRTGLVVDEQFF	TGTGCCAGCAGGAGGACGGGACTAGTCGTCGATGAGCAGTTCTTC
TRBD1	.	TRBJ2-6	TRBV28	CASLTGASGANVLTF	TGTGCCAGCTTGACAGGGGCCTCTGGGGCCAACGTCCTGACTTTC
.	few	TRBJ2-1	TRBV9	CASSVATYVRNDKHNEQFF	TGTGCCAGCAGCGTAGCTACGTACGTTCGGAATGACAAGCACAATGAGCAGTTCTTC
TRBD1	.	TRBJ1-1	TRBV5-6	CASSSTGTESAFF	TGTGCCAGCAGCTCGACAGGGACGGAATCGGCTTTCTTT
TRBD2	once	TRBJ2-3	TRBV9	CASSVGTRHTQYF	TGTGCCAGCAGCGTCGGGACTAGACATACGCAGTATTTT
TRBD1	.	TRBJ2-1	TRBV30	CAWSVRQGTVEQFF	TGTGCCTGGAGTGTTCGACAGGGAACCGTTGAGCAGTTCTTC
TRBD2	.	TRBJ2-1	TRBV11-3	CASSLDAGDGEQFF	TGTGCCAGCAGCTTAGACGCGGGGGACGGCGAGCAGTTCTTC
.	once	TRBJ1-2	TRBV6-1	CASSEGQNYGYTF	TGTGCCAGCAGTGAAGGACAGAACTATGGCTACACCTTC
.	.	TRBJ1-2	TRBV5-1	CASSGDSSLNYGYTF	TGCGCCAGCAGCGGAGACAGTAGCCTGAACTATGGCTACACCTTC
.	.	TRBJ2-7	TRBV19	CASSKEDTGSYEQYF	TGTGCCAGTAGTAAAGAGGACACCGGCTCCTACGAGCAGTACTTC
TRBD2	.	TRBJ2-1	TRBV6-5	CASSGLALNYNEQFF	TGTGCCAGCAGCGGACTAGCGCTCAACTACAATGAGCAGTTCTTC
TRBD1	.	TRBJ1-2	TRBV12-3/TRBV12-4	CASSLGQGAGYTF	TGTGCCAGCAGTCTTGGACAGGGGGCTGGCTACACCTTC
TRBD1	.	TRBJ2-2	TRBV9	CASSARDSNTGELFF	TGTGCCAGCAGTGCCCGGGACAGCAACACCGGGGAGCTGTTTTTT
.	.	TRBJ1-1	TRBV7-2	CASSGFEVNTEAFF	TGTGCCAGCAGCGGTTTCGAGGTGAACACTGAAGCTTTCTTT